These 10 T cell receptor beta chains were all obtained from the same sample, sequenced in a study of blood T cell repertoires in COVID-19. The method was immunoSEQ multiplex PCR; TCRdb's version includes in-frame clones alone and lacks a portion of them. In the table there are about 47,000 clones, approximately 84% of which are singletons. The material sequenced was peripheral blood. The receptors derive from a man in his fifties or sixties with acute or convalescent COVID-19.

V is TRBV9 and J is TRBJ1-4; no definite D call. The CDR3 is 14 residues long. V dropped 0 bases and J dropped 5 bases, with 8 bases sitting between them. Germline CDR1 reads SGDLS; CDR2 reads YYNGEE. The CDR3 is CASSVAGTNEKLFF. CDR3 nucleotide sequence: TGTGCCAGCAGCGTAGCCGGTACGAATGAAAAACTGTTTTTT.

The rearrangement joins TRBV29-1 to TRBJ1-1; D possibly corresponds to TRBD1 (5 bases). Per germline, CDR1 SQVTM and CDR2 ANQGSEA. The CDR3 spans 13 residues. Trimming shortened V by 6 bases and J by 5 bases, and 16 bases separated the two germline ends. In nucleotides, the CDR3 is TGCAGCGTAACCCGCAGGGATCGGACTGAAGCTTTCTTT. Amino acid sequence: CSVTRRDRTEAFF.

For this clone: Germline is not matched at one junction end, which may reflect a read error. V usage is TRBV11-2 and J usage is TRBJ2-2, with 9 positions matching TRBD2. Germline loops: CDR1 SGHAT, CDR2 FQNNGV. The CDR3 sequence is 14 residues long. As DNA, the CDR3 is TGTGCCAGCAGCTTAGTTCGCGCGGGAGGGGGGCTGTTTTTT. Translating gives CASSLVRAGGGLFF. The full variable domain, completed using reference TRBV11-2 and TRBJ2-2, is EAGVAQSPRYKIIEKRQSVAFWCNPISGHATLYWYQQILGQGPKLLIQFQNNGVVDDSQLPKDRFSAERLKGVDSTLKIQPAKLEDSAVYLCASSLVRAGGGLFFGEGSRLTVL.

The chain has TRBV27 and TRBJ1-1; possible D gene TRBD1, 5 bases. With 1 base removed from V and 0 bases from J, the gap between germline ends came to 18 bases. This CDR3 comprises 18 residues. Per the germline V gene, CDR1 is MNHEY and CDR2 is SMNVEV (reference sequence). CDR3 in amino acids: CASSLWGQWGTMNTEAFF. CDR3 in DNA: TGTGCCAGCAGTTTATGGGGCCAGTGGGGAACGATGAACACTGAAGCTTTCTTT.

The chain carries TRBV13 and TRBJ1-6, with D unclear. CDR1 and CDR2 from the germline V gene are PRHDT and FYEKMQ (reference sequence). CDR3 size: 19 residues. V lost 5 bases and J 10 bases, leaving 30 bases between the germline ends. DNA of the CDR3: TGTGCCAGCAGCAACCGGGAGGAGAAGGATTGGACTCTTAACTCACCCCTCCACTTT. It yields the protein CASSNREEKDWTLNSPLHF. Together with reference TRBV13 and TRBJ1-6, the CDR3 gives the full variable domain: AAGVIQSPRHLIKEKRETATLKCYPIPRHDTVYWYQQGPGQDPQFLISFYEKMQSDKGSIPDRFSAQQFSDYHSELNMSSLELGDSALYFCASSNREEKDWTLNSPLHFGNGTRLTVT.

V and J are TRBV2 and TRBJ1-5, with D possibly TRBD1 on 6 matching bases. Germline V gene sequence: CDR1 SNHLY, CDR2 FYNNEI. V lost 6 bases and J lost 3, with 9 bases in between. The CDR3 totals 13 residues. The CDR3 loop reads CASRGQINQPQHF. The CDR3 nucleotides read TGTGCCAGCAGAGGACAGATCAATCAGCCCCAGCATTTT.

The rearrangement joins TRBV6-6 to TRBJ2-1; D is perhaps TRBD1 (5 bases). V dropped 5 bases and J dropped 5 bases, with 10 bases sitting between them. The CDR3 consists of 13 residues. Germline CDR1 is MNHNY and CDR2 is SVGAGI (reference sequence). CDR3 sequence: CASSTGQHNEQFF. The CDR3 DNA reads as TGTGCCAGCAGTACCGGACAACACAATGAGCAGTTCTTC.

This clone was detected a few times. The rearrangement links TRBV7-9 to TRBJ2-1, with a tentative D call TRBD1 (5 bases). V shed 2 bases and J shed 6 bases, with 26 bases lying between them. The CDR3 length is 19 residues. Per the germline V gene, CDR1 is SEHNR and CDR2 is FQNEAQ (reference sequence). CDR3 residues: CASSLTAIKGASFLNEQFF. CDR3 sequence (DNA): TGTGCCAGCAGCTTAACGGCTATAAAAGGGGCATCTTTCCTCAATGAGCAGTTCTTC.

The chain is built from TRBV11-2 and TRBJ1-3; D remains ambiguous. CDR1 is SGHAT, CDR2 FQNNGV, per germline. V was shortened by 1 base and J by 0 bases, with 7 bases between the two germline ends. The CDR3 has 15 residues. As DNA, the CDR3 is TGTGCCAGCAGCTTAGGTGCGGACTCTGGAAACACCATATATTTT. This encodes CASSLGADSGNTIYF.

The chain recombines TRBV21-1 with TRBJ1-5. TRBV21-1 is noted as a pseudogene. The CDR3 extends over 15 amino acids. The CDR3 region is CASSKAGYSNQPQHF. The CDR3 DNA sequence: TGTGCCAGCAGCAAAGCCGGTTATAGCAATCAGCCCCAGCATTTT.